This T cell receptor beta chain was profiled in a study of blood T cells in healthy people across ages. Study in general: The capture of about one barcoded beta molecule per two T cells was achieved by template switching.

Points on this clonotype: What it binds is not known.

The use of a sample-barcoded 5' primer and a J-beta primer mix characterized a second PCR of roughly 6 to 11 cycles. Each cDNA molecule received a tag from a template-switch adaptor that had 12 random nucleotides. Sequencing yielded, for each sample, at least 3 million paired-end reads carrying CDR3. Via MiXCR, TCRdb re-called the 5' RACE reads, giving one row per CDR3 protein. The repertoire holds roughly 730,000 distinct CDR3 sequences, approximately 53% seen once, with about 26% in the top ten. The CDR3 is 17 residues long. CDR1 LGHDT and CDR2 YNNKEL come from the germline V gene (reference sequence). The J segment lost 7 bases and the V segment lost 0 bases, leaving 12 bases of the junction unmatched. Whole-study findings and limits: It was the long-lived donors that had more naive CD4+ cells and higher diversity than aged donors.

The rearrangement links TRBV3-1 to TRBJ2-1; 7 bases are a match to TRBD1. The origin of this receptor is a man aged 35-49 years in good health. The sample taken for sequencing was blood. The CDR3 is CASSQDPTGVRVNEQFF. The CDR3 nucleotides read TGTGCCAGCAGCCAAGACCCCACAGGGGTCCGAGTTAATGAGCAGTTCTTC.